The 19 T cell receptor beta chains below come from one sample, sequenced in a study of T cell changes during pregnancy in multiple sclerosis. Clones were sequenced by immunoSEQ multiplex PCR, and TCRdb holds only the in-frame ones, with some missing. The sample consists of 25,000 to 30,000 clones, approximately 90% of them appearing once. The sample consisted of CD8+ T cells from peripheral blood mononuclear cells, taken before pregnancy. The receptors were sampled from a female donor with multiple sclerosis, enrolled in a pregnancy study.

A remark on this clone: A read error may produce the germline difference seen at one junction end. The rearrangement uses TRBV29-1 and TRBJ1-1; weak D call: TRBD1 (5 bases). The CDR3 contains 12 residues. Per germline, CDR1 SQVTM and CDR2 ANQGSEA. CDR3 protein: CGVGQPNTEAFF. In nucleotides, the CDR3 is TGCGGCGTTGGACAACCGAACACTGAAGCTTTCTTT.

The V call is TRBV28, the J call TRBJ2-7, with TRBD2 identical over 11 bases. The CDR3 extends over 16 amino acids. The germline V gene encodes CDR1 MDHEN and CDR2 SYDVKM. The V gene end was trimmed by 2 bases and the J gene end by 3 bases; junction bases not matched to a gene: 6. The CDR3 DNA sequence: TGTGCCAGCAGTTTACACCTAGCGGGAGGTAACTACGAGCAGTACTTC. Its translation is CASSLHLAGGNYEQYF. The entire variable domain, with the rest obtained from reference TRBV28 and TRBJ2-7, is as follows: DVKVTQSSRYLVKRTGEKVFLECVQDMDHENMFWYRQDPGLGLRLIYFSYDVKMKEKGDIPEGYSVSREKKERFSLILESASTNQTSMYLCASSLHLAGGNYEQYFGPGTRLTVT.

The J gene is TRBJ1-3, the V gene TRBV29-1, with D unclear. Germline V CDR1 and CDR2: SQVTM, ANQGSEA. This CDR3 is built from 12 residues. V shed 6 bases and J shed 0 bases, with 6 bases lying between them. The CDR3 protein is CSVYGSGNTIYF. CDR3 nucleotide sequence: TGCAGCGTGTACGGCTCTGGAAACACCATATATTTT.

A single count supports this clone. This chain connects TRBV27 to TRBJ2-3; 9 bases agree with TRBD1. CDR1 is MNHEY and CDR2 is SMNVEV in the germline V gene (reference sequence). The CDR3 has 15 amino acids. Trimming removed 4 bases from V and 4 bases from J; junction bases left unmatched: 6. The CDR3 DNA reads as TGTGCCAGCAGTTCTAACCGACAGGGGGCAGATACGCAGTATTTT. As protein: CASSSNRQGADTQYF.

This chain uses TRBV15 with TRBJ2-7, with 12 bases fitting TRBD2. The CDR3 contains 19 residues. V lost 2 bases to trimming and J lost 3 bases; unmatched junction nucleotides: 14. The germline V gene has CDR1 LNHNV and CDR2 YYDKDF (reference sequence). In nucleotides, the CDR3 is TGTGCCACCAGCAGACAGGGGAGTCTAGCGGGGGGGTCCGACTACGAGCAGTACTTC. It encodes CATSRQGSLAGGSDYEQYF.

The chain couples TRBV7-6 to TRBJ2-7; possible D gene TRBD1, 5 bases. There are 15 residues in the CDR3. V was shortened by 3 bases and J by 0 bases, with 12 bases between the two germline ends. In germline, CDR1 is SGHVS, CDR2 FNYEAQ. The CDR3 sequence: CASSFGHLSSYEQYF. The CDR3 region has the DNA TGTGCCAGCAGCTTTGGACACCTGAGCTCCTACGAGCAGTACTTC.

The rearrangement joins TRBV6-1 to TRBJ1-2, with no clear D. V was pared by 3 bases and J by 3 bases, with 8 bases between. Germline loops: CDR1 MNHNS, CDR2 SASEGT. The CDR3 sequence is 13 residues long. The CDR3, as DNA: TGTGCCAGCAGTGACACGGCGGACTATGGCTACACCTTC. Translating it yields CASSDTADYGYTF.

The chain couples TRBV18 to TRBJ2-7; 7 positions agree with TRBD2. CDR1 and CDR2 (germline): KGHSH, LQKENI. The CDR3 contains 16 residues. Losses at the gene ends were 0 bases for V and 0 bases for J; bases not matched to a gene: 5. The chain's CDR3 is CASSPPFGRLSYEQYF. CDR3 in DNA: TGTGCCAGCTCACCACCTTTCGGGAGGCTCTCCTACGAGCAGTACTTC. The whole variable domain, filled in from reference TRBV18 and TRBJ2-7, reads NAGVMQNPRHLVRRRGQEARLRCSPMKGHSHVYWYRQLPEEGLKFMVYLQKENIIDESGMPKERFSAEFPKEGPSILRIQQVVRGDSAAYFCASSPPFGRLSYEQYFGPGTRLTVT.

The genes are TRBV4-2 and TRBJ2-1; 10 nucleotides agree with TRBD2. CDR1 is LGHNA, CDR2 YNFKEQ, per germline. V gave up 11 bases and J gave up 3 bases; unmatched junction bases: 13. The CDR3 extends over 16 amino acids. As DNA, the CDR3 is TGTGCCTCGAGAGCGGGGGCTAGCGGGAGCTACAATGAGCAGTTCTTC. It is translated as CASRAGASGSYNEQFF.

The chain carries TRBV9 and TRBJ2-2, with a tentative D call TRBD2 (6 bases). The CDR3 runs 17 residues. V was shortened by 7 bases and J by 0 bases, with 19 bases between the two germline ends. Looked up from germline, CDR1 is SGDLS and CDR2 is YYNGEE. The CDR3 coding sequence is TGTGCCAGCTCCAGCGGGCGGGGAATAACGAACACCGGGGAGCTGTTTTTT. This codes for CASSSGRGITNTGELFF.

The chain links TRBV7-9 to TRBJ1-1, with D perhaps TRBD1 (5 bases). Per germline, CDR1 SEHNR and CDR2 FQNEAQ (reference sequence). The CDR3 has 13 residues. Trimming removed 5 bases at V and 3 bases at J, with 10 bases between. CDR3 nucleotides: TGTGCCAGCAGCCCACCGGGGGACACTGAAGCTTTCTTT. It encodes CASSPPGDTEAFF.

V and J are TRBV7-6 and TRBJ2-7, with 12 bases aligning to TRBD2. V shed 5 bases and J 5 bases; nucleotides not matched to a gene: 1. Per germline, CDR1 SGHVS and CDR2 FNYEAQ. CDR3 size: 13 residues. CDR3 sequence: CASSPSGRDEQYF. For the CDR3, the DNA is TGTGCCAGCAGCCCTAGCGGGAGGGACGAGCAGTACTTC.

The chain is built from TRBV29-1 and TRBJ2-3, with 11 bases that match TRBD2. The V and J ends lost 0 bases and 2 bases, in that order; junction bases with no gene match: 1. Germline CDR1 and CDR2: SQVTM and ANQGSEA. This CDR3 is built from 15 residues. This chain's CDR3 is CSVEELAGVTDTQYF. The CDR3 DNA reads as TGCAGCGTTGAAGAACTAGCGGGAGTCACAGATACGCAGTATTTT.

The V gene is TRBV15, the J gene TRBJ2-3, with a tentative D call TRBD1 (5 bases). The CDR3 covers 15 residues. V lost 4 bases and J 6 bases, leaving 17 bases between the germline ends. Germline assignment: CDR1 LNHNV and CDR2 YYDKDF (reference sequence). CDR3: CATSKTDSQRDTQYF. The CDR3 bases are TGTGCCACCAGCAAGACAGATTCACAAAGGGATACGCAGTATTTT. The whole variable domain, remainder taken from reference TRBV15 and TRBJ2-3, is DAMVIQNPRYQVTQFGKPVTLSCSQTLNHNVMYWYQQKSSQAPKLLFHYYDKDFNNEADTPDNFQSRRPNTSFCFLDIRSPGLGDTAMYLCATSKTDSQRDTQYFGPGTRLTVL.

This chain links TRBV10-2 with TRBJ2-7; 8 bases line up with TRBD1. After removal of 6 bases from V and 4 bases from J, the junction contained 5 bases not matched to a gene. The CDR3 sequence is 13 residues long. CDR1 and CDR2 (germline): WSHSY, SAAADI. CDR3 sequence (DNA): TGCGCCAGCAGGGACAGGGTTACTTACGAGCAGTACTTC. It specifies CASRDRVTYEQYF.

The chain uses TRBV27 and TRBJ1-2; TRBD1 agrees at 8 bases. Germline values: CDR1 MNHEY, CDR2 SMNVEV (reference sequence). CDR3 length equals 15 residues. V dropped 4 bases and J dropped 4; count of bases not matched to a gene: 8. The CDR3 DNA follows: TGTGCCAGCAGTTCCGGACAGGGAGGGATCTATGGCTACACCTTC. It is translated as CASSSGQGGIYGYTF.

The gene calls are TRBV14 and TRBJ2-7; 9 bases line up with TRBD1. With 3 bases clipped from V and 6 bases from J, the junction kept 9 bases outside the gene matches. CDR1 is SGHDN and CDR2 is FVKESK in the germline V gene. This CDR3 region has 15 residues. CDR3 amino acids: CASSQAGTGPPEQYF. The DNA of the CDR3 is TGTGCCAGCAGCCAGGCCGGGACAGGGCCCCCCGAGCAGTACTTC.

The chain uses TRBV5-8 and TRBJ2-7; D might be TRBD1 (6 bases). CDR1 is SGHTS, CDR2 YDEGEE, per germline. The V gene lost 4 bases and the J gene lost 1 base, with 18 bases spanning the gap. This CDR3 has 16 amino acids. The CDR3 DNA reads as TGTGCCAGCAGCATTTTTACAGGGAGTCATTCCTACGAGCAGTACTTC. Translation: CASSIFTGSHSYEQYF.

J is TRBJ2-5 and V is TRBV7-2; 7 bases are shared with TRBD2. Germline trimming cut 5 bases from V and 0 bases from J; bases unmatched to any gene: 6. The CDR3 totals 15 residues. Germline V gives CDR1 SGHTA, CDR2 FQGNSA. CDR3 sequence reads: CASSPQRGYQETQYF. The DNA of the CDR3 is TGTGCCAGCAGCCCCCAGCGGGGATACCAAGAGACCCAGTACTTC.